The T cell receptor beta chain described here comes from a study of neurological immune-mediated disorders. Study conclusions and caveats: While HTLV-1-associated myelopathy showed the greatest TCR clonal expansion, multiple sclerosis showed the least, falling below healthy controls.

The cDNA came from 5'RACE with 10-nucleotide random UMIs. One entry per CDR3 protein, called by TCRdb with MiXCR from the 5' RACE reads. The sample contains about 89,000 distinct CDR3 sequences, just over 2.5% of which appear only once. This clonotype was found many times. What it binds is not known. Deletions cut 2 bases from V and 0 bases from J, with 11 bases between. The CDR3 extends over 16 amino acids. Per germline, CDR1 MGHRA and CDR2 YSYEKL. The unsorted libraries were generated from a total of 2 million PBMCs, which had been stored in RNAlater at -80 C. The TCR was taken from a young woman with multiple sclerosis. V gene TRBV4-1 combines with J gene TRBJ2-1; D not resolved. Sequenced input: PBMCs. In DNA form, the CDR3 reads TGCGCCAGCAGCCAAATAAGCGCTAGCTCCTACAATGAGCAGTTCTTC. This gives the protein CASSQISASSYNEQFF.